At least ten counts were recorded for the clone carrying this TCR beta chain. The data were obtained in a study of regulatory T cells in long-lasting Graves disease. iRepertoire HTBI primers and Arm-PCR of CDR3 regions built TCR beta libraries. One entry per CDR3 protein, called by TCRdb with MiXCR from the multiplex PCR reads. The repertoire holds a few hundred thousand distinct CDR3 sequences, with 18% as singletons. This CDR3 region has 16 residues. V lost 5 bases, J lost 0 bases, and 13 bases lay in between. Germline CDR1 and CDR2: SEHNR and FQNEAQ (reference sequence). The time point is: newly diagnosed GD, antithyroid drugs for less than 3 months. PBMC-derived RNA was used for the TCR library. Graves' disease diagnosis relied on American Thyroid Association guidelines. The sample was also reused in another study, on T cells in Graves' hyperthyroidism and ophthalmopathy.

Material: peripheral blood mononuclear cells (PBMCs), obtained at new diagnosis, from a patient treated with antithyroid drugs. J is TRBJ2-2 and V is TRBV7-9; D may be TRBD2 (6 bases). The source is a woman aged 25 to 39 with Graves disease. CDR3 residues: CASSPGDRSNTGELFF. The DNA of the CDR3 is TGTGCCAGCAGCCCGGGGGACCGGTCGAACACCGGGGAGCTGTTTTTT.